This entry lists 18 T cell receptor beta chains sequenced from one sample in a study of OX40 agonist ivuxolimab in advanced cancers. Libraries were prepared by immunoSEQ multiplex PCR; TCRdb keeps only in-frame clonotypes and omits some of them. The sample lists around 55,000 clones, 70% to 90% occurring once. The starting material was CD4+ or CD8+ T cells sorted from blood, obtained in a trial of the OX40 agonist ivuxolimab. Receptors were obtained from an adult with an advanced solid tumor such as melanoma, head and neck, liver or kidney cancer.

This CDR3 reads CASSIGAGAGKLFF. Written as DNA, the CDR3 is TGCGCCAGCAGCATAGGGGCGGGGGCCGGGAAACTGTTTTTT. The chain links TRBV5-1 to TRBJ1-4; the D gene is possibly TRBD1 (6 bases). V lost 4 bases to trimming and J lost 11 bases, with 18 bases between them. This CDR3 has 14 amino acids. Germline V gene lookup returns CDR1 SGHRS and CDR2 YFSETQ.

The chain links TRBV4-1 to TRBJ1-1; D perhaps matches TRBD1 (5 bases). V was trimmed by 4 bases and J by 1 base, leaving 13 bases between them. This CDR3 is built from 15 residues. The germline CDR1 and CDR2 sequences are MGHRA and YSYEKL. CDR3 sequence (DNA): TGCGCCAGCAGCCTCCGGGGACGCAAGAACACTGAAGCTTTCTTT. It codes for CASSLRGRKNTEAFF.

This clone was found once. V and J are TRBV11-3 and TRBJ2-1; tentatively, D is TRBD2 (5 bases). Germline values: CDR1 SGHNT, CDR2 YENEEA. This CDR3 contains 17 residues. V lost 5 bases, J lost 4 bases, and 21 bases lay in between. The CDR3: CASSAGGSGEVYNEQFF. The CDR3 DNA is TGTGCCAGCAGCGCGGGTGGGAGCGGTGAAGTTTACAATGAGCAGTTCTTC. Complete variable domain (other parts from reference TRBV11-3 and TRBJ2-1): EAGVVQSPRYKIIEKKQPVAFWCNPISGHNTLYWYLQNLGQGPELLIRYENEEAVDDSQLPKDRFSAERLKGVDSTLKIQPAELGDSAVYLCASSAGGSGEVYNEQFFGPGTRLTVL.

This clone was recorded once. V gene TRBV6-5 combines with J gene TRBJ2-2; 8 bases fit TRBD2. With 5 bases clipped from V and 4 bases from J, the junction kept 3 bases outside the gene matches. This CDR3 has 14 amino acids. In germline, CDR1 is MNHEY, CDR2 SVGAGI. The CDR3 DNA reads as TGTGCCAGCAGTATCCTAGCGGGCACCGGGGAGCTGTTTTTT. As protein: CASSILAGTGELFF.

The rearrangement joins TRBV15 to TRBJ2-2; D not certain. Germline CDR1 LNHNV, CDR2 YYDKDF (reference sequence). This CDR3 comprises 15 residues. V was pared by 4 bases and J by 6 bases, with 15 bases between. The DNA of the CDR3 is TGTGCCACCAGCACTGGGTTAGAGACCCCCGGGGAGCTGTTTTTT. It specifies CATSTGLETPGELFF.

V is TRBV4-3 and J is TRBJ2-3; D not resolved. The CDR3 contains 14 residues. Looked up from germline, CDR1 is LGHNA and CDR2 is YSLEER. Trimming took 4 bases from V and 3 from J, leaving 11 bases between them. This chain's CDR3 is CASSRTLQTDTQYF. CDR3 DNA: TGCGCCAGCAGCCGAACATTACAGACAGATACGCAGTATTTT.

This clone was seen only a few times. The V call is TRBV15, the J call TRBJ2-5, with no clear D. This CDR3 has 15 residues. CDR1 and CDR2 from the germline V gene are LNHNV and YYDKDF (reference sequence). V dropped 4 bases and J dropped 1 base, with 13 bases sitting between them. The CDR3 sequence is CATSKVTEAQETQYF. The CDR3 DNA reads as TGTGCCACCAGCAAAGTCACTGAGGCCCAAGAGACCCAGTACTTC.

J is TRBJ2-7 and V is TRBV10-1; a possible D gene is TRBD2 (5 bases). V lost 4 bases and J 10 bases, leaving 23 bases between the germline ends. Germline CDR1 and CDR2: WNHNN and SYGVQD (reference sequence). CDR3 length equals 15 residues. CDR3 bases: TGCGCCAGCAGTGGGGGAGACTCTTACGAGGGAGTACAGTACTTC. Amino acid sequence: CASSGGDSYEGVQYF.

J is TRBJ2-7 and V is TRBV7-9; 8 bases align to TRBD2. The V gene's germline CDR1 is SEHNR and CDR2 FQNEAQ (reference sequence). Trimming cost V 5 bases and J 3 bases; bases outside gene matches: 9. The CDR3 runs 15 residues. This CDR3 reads CASSRGGQGFYEQYF. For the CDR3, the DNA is TGTGCCAGCAGCCGGGGGGGCCAGGGCTTCTACGAGCAGTACTTC.

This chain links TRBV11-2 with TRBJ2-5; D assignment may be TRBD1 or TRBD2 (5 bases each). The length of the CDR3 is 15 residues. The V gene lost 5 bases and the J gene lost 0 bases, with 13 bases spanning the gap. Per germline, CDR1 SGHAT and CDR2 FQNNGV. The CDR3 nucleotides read TGTGCCAGCAGCGGTCGGGGCAGAAACCAAGAGACCCAGTACTTC. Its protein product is CASSGRGRNQETQYF.

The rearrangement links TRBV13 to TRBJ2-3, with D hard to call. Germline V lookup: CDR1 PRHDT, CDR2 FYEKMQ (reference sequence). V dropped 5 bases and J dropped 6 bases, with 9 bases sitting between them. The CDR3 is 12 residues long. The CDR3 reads CASSTPSDTQYF. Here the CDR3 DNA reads TGTGCCAGCAGCACCCCCTCGGATACGCAGTATTTT.

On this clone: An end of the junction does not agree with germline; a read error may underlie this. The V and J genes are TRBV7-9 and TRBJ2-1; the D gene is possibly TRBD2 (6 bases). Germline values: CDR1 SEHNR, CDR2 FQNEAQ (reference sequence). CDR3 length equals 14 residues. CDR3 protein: CATSTGGSYNEQFF. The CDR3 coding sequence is TGTGCCACCAGCACTGGGGGGTCCTACAATGAGCAGTTCTTC.

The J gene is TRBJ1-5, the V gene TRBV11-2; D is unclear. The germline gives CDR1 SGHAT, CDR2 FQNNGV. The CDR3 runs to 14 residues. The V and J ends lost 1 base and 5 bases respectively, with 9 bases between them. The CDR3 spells CASSLVEGDQPQHF. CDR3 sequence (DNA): TGTGCCAGCAGCTTAGTTGAGGGAGATCAGCCCCAGCATTTT. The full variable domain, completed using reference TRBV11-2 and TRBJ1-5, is EAGVAQSPRYKIIEKRQSVAFWCNPISGHATLYWYQQILGQGPKLLIQFQNNGVVDDSQLPKDRFSAERLKGVDSTLKIQPAKLEDSAVYLCASSLVEGDQPQHFGDGTRLSIL.

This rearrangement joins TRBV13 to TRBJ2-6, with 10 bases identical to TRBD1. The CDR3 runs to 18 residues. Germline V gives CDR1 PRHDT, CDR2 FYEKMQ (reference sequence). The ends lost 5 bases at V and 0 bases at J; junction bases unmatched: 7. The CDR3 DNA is TGTGCCAGCAGCCCGGGACAGGGGCCTTACTCTGGGGCCAACGTCCTGACTTTC. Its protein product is CASSPGQGPYSGANVLTF.

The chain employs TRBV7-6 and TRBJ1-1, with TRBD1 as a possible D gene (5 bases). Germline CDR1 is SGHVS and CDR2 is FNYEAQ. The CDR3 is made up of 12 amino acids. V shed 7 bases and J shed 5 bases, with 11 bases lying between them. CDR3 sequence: CASTWGDTEAFF. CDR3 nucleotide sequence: TGTGCCAGCACGTGGGGGGATACTGAAGCTTTCTTT.

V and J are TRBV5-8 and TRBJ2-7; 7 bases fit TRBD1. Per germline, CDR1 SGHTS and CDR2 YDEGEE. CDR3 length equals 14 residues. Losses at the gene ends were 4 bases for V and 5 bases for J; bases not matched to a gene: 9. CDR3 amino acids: CASSRDSAFHEQYF. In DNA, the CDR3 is TGTGCCAGCAGCCGGGACAGCGCTTTCCACGAGCAGTACTTC.

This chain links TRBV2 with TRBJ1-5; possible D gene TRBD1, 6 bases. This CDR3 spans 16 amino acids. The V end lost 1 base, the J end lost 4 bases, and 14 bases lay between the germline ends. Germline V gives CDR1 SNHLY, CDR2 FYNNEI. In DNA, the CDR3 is TGTGCCAGCAGTGAAGGTCTGACAGGATTTAATCAGCCCCAGCATTTT. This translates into CASSEGLTGFNQPQHF.

CDR3 sequence reads: CASSFPGNTEAFF. In DNA form, the CDR3 reads TGTGCCAGCAGTTTTCCGGGGAACACTGAAGCTTTCTTT. The gene calls are TRBV27 and TRBJ1-1; D remains unclear. The CDR3 is made up of 13 amino acids. Trimming took off 3 bases at V and 1 base at J, with 6 bases between the two ends. In germline, CDR1 is MNHEY, CDR2 SMNVEV (reference sequence).